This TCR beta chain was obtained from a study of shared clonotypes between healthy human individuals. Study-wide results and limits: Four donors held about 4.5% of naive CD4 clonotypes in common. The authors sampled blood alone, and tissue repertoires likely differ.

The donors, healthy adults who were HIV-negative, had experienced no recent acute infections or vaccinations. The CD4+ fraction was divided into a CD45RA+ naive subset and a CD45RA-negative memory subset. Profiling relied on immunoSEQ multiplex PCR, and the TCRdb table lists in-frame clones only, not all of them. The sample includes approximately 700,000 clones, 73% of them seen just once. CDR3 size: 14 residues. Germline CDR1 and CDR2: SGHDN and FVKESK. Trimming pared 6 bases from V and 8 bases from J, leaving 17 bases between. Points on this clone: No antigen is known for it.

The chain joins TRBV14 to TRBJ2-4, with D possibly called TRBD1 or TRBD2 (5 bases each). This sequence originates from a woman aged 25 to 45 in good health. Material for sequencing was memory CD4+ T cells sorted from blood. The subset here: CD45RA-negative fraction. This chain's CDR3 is CASRSNGAGDIQYF. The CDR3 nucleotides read TGTGCCAGCAGGTCAAACGGGGCCGGGGACATTCAGTACTTC.